This is a list of T cell receptor beta chains from one sample in a study of T cells in Graves' hyperthyroidism and ophthalmopathy. TCRdb re-called the multiplex PCR reads through MiXCR, storing one row per CDR3 protein. Of 100,000 to 130,000 distinct CDR3 sequences in the sample, about 16% were seen once. Material for sequencing was blood. The origin of the receptors is a woman in her forties or fifties with Graves' hyperthyroidism. CDR3s include the opening cysteine and the closing phenylalanine or tryptophan. Only some rows state a clone size, as once, few, many or a class for expanded clones.

size: many
length: 16
J: TRBJ2-7
V: TRBV6-2/TRBV6-3
CDR3: CASRPKMTGPYYEQYF

size: few
length: 15
J: TRBJ1-6
V: TRBV2
CDR3: CASSGGQGGNSPLHF

size: -
length: 16
J: TRBJ2-1
V: TRBV12-3/TRBV12-4
CDR3: CASTLYGTSGGNEQFF

size: many
length: 13
J: TRBJ1-2
V: TRBV28
CDR3: CAGVGPPNYGYTF

size: many
length: 16
J: TRBJ2-3
V: TRBV5-6
CDR3: CASSTLAGVGTDTQYF

size: many
length: 14
J: TRBJ2-3
V: TRBV20-1
CDR3: CSAVGVRDPDTQYF

size: many
length: 16
J: TRBJ2-7
V: TRBV13
CDR3: CASSATAGTSGGEQYF

size: many
length: 17
J: TRBJ1-4
V: TRBV19
CDR3: CASSTPDRQDSNEKLFF

size: many
length: 15
J: TRBJ2-1
V: TRBV19
CDR3: CASSLTSGGYNEQFF

size: many
length: 14
J: TRBJ2-1
V: TRBV2
CDR3: CASRAGQGYGEQFF

size: many
length: 13
J: TRBJ2-1
V: TRBV20-1
CDR3: CSAMGLDGDEQFF

size: many
length: 12
J: TRBJ1-1
V: TRBV6-1
CDR3: CASSGWRIEAFF

size: many
length: 16
J: TRBJ2-1
V: TRBV28
CDR3: CASRAGLAVSRNEQFF

size: many
length: 14
J: TRBJ1-1
V: TRBV3-1
CDR3: CASSQTDKNTEAFF

size: many
length: 14
J: TRBJ2-1
V: TRBV7-9
CDR3: CASSFESLYNEQFF

size: many
length: 17
J: TRBJ2-2
V: TRBV12-3/TRBV12-4
CDR3: CASTLKGGGFYTGELFF

size: -
length: 14
J: TRBJ2-3
V: TRBV7-9
CDR3: CASSFGGLTNTQYF

size: many
length: 15
J: TRBJ1-1
V: TRBV5-1
CDR3: CASSGSRQGYTEAFF

size: many
length: 16
J: TRBJ2-1
V: TRBV7-2
CDR3: CASSLLSGRPYNEQFF

size: many
length: 14
J: TRBJ2-5
V: TRBV6-1
CDR3: CASSWEGWQETQYF

size: many
length: 13
J: TRBJ2-2
V: TRBV4-1
CDR3: CASSQEIAGELFF

size: many
length: 17
J: TRBJ1-1
V: TRBV12-3/TRBV12-4
CDR3: CASSPILRDRGGTEAFF

size: many
length: 16
J: TRBJ2-1
V: TRBV19
CDR3: CASSIGLAGVISEQFF

size: many
length: 18
J: TRBJ2-1
V: TRBV7-8
CDR3: CASRPLGLAGGPDNEQFF

size: many
length: 15
J: TRBJ1-5
V: TRBV20-1
CDR3: CSARDPNRGHQPQHF

size: -
length: 14
J: TRBJ1-4
V: TRBV7-9
CDR3: CASSLESQAGELFF

size: many
length: 15
J: TRBJ2-7
V: TRBV7-2
CDR3: CASSIPGQGFYEQYF

size: many
length: 17
J: TRBJ2-3
V: TRBV4-1
CDR3: CASSKGRDSLSTDTQYF

size: many
length: 20
J: TRBJ2-6
V: TRBV14
CDR3: CASSLQGPDREASGANVLTF

size: many
length: 13
J: TRBJ2-5
V: TRBV20-1
CDR3: CSADSGQSETQYF

size: -
length: 14
J: TRBJ2-2
V: TRBV20-1
CDR3: CSARDQVNTGELFF

size: many
length: 16
J: TRBJ1-6
V: TRBV6-1
CDR3: CASSPTKYYYNSPLHF

size: many
length: 17
J: TRBJ2-1
V: TRBV14
CDR3: CASSQHDRGGGYNEQFF

size: many
length: 13
J: TRBJ1-6
V: TRBV30
CDR3: CAWSPQGVSPLHF

size: many
length: 12
J: TRBJ1-1
V: TRBV3-1
CDR3: CASSQVGSEAFF

size: -
length: 15
J: TRBJ2-7
V: TRBV6-2/TRBV6-3
CDR3: CASTDTSGRGGEQYF

size: many
length: 17
J: TRBJ2-2
V: TRBV20-1
CDR3: CSARDQGRRLATGELFF

size: many
length: 14
J: TRBJ2-5
V: TRBV27
CDR3: CASSFRRGGETQYF

size: many
length: 21
J: TRBJ2-1
V: TRBV3-1
CDR3: CASSSSGGLGGGSASYNEQFF

size: many
length: 13
J: TRBJ1-6
V: TRBV11-2
CDR3: CASSVGLGSPLHF

size: many
length: 16
J: TRBJ2-3
V: TRBV7-3
CDR3: CASSLSRATSTDTQYF

size: many
length: 16
J: TRBJ1-2
V: TRBV15
CDR3: CATSRGDRGPHYGYTF

size: many
length: 12
J: TRBJ2-7
V: TRBV28
CDR3: CASTDRVFEQYF

size: many
length: 16
J: TRBJ2-2
V: TRBV5-1
CDR3: CASSWGHGDGTGELFF

size: -
length: 12
J: TRBJ2-5
V: TRBV7-9
CDR3: CASSSGGETQHF

size: many
length: 13
J: TRBJ2-2
V: TRBV19
CDR3: CASSIASGGELFF

size: -
length: 13
J: TRBJ1-2
V: TRBV11-2
CDR3: CASAAGVAYGYTF

size: many
length: 16
J: TRBJ2-1
V: TRBV27
CDR3: CASSTREGGRSYEQFF

size: many
length: 14
J: TRBJ2-2
V: TRBV11-2
CDR3: CASSLVRGVGELFF

size: -
length: 18
J: TRBJ2-1
V: TRBV13
CDR3: CASSSDGTSGRVWNEQFF

size: many
length: 17
J: TRBJ1-1
V: TRBV12-3/TRBV12-4
CDR3: CASSPGQPSSPRTEAFF

size: few
length: 13
J: TRBJ1-5
V: TRBV6-1
CDR3: CASSILGNQPQHF

size: many
length: 15
J: TRBJ2-1
V: TRBV7-9
CDR3: CASSFGAGDSNEQFF

size: many
length: 13
J: TRBJ1-1
V: TRBV30
CDR3: CAWSVRTGGEAFF